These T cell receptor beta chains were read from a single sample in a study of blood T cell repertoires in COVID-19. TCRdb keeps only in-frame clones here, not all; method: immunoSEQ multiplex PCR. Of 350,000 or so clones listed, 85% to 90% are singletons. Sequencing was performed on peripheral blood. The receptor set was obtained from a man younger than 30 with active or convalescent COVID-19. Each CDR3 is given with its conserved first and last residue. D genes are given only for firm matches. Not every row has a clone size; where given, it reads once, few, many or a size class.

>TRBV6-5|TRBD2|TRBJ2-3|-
CASSYVGGMLDTQYF
TGTGCCAGCAGTTATGTCGGGGGGATGTTAGATACGCAGTATTTT
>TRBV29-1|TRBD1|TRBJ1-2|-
CSDRQGIYGYTF
TGCAGCGATCGACAGGGTATCTATGGCTACACCTTC
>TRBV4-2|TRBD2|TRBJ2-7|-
CASSQFAGGAYEQYF
TGTGCCAGCAGCCAATTCGCGGGAGGGGCCTACGAGCAGTACTTC
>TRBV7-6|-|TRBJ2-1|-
CASSSNYNEQFF
TGTGCCAGCAGCTCAAACTACAATGAGCAGTTCTTC
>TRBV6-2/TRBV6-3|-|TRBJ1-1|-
CASSYSTETGTEAFF
TGTGCCAGCAGTTACTCCACAGAGACGGGGACTGAAGCTTTCTTT
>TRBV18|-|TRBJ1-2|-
CASSWDTHGYTF
TGTGCCAGCTCATGGGACACCCATGGCTACACCTTC
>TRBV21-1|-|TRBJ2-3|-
CASRYHASGNTDTQYF
TGTGCCAGCAGGTATCATGCTAGCGGGAACACAGATACGCAGTATTTT
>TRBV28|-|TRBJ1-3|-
CASSSPGRGTSGNTIYF
TGTGCCAGCAGTTCCCCCGGCCGGGGAACCTCTGGAAACACCATATATTTT
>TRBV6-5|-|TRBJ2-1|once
CASSYQVSGSNEQFF
TGTGCCAGCAGTTACCAAGTTTCCGGGAGCAATGAGCAGTTCTTC
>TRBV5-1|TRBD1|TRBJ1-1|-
CASSITGTEFTEAFF
TGCGCCAGCAGCATAACCGGGACAGAGTTCACTGAAGCTTTCTTT
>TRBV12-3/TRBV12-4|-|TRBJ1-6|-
CASSFGGGSPLHF
TGTGCCAGCAGTTTTGGGGGCGGGTCACCCCTCCACTTT
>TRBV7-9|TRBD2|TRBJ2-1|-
CASSLVRTSGRLLYNEQFF
TGTGCCAGCAGCTTAGTTCGGACTAGCGGGAGATTACTCTACAATGAGCAGTTCTTC
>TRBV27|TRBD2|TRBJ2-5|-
CASSSGLAGLETQYF
TGTGCCAGCAGTTCTGGACTAGCGGGCCTAGAGACCCAGTACTTC
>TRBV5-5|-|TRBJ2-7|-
CASNGRPGDTYEQYF
TGTGCCAGCAACGGGCGTCCGGGAGACACCTACGAGCAGTACTTC
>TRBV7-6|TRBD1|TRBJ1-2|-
CASSPHADRGLFDGYTF
TGTGCCAGCAGCCCTCACGCGGACAGGGGGCTTTTTGATGGCTACACCTTC
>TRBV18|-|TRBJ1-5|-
CASSPLADGGQPQHF
TGTGCCAGCTCACCACTCGCGGATGGCGGTCAGCCCCAGCATTTT
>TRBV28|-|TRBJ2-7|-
CASSVQGLGYEQYF
TGTGCCAGCAGCGTACAGGGCCTGGGGTACGAGCAGTACTTC
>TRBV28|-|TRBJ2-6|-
CASIAGGRHSGANVLTF
TGTGCCAGCATCGCAGGCGGGCGGCACTCTGGGGCCAACGTCCTGACTTTC
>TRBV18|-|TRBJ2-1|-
CASSPTGNNEQFF
TGTGCCAGCTCACCGACCGGGAACAATGAGCAGTTCTTC
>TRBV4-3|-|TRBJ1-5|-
CASSQGIGGQPQHF
TGCGCCAGCAGCCAAGGGATCGGAGGACAGCCCCAGCATTTT
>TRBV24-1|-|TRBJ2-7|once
CATSDPGTHYEQYF
TGTGCCACCAGTGACCCCGGGACACACTACGAGCAGTACTTC
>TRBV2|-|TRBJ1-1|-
CASSPIGGDTEAFF
TGTGCCAGCAGTCCCATCGGAGGGGACACTGAAGCTTTCTTT
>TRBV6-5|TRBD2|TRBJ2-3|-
CASIHGLVGAQYF
TGTGCCAGCATTCATGGACTAGTAGGGGCGCAGTATTTT
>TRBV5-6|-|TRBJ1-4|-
CASTSAGLGREKLFF
TGTGCCAGCACCTCAGCGGGGTTGGGACGTGAAAAACTGTTTTTT
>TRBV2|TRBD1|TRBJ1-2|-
CASDDRESPNYGYTF
TGTGCCAGCGACGACAGGGAATCTCCCAACTATGGCTACACCTTC
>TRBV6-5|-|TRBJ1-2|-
CATRARVYGYTF
TGTGCCACCAGGGCCAGGGTCTATGGCTACACCTTC
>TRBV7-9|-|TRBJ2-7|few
CASSLAGWDEQYF
TGTGCCAGCAGCTTGGCAGGTTGGGACGAGCAGTACTTC
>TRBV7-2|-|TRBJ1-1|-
CASSNRGQNTEAFF
TGTGCCAGCAGCAACCGAGGACAGAACACTGAAGCTTTCTTT
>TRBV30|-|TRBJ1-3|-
CAWSAGPSSGNTIYF
TGTGCCTGGAGTGCAGGCCCGAGCTCTGGAAACACCATATATTTT
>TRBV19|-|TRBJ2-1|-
CASSNNYNEQFF
TGTGCCAGTAGTAACAACTACAATGAGCAGTTCTTC
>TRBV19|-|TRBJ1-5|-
CASSIPGFNQPQHF
TGTGCCAGTAGTATCCCAGGTTTCAATCAGCCCCAGCATTTT
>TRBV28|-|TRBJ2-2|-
CASGGGNTGELFF
TGTGCCAGCGGGGGCGGGAACACCGGGGAGCTGTTTTTT
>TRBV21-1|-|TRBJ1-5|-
CASRKGRSRRVLNQPQHF
TGTGCCAGCAGGAAAGGGCGGTCAAGGAGGGTTCTAAATCAGCCCCAGCATTTT
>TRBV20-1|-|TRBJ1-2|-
CSPEDYGYTF
TGCAGCCCGGAGGACTATGGCTACACCTTC
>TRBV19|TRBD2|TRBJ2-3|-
CASSIRLAGEFADTQYF
TGTGCCAGTAGTATTCGACTAGCGGGGGAGTTTGCGGATACGCAGTATTTT
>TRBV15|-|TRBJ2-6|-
CATSREWTSGANVLTF
TGTGCCACCAGCAGAGAGTGGACCTCTGGGGCCAACGTGCTGACTTTC
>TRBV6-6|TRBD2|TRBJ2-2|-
CASSRGGPRFF
TGTGCCAGCAGCCGGGGAGGGCCCAGGTTTTTT
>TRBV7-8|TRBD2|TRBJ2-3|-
CASSLRLAGKPLPTDTQYF
TGTGCCAGCAGCCTCAGACTAGCGGGAAAACCTCTTCCCACAGATACGCAGTATTTT
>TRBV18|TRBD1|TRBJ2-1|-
CASSLEMGQGAGEQFF
TGTGCCAGCTCACTCGAAATGGGACAGGGGGCTGGTGAGCAGTTCTTC
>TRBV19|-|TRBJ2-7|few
CASSIDSQASYEQYF
TGTGCCAGTAGTATAGATTCACAGGCCTCCTACGAGCAGTACTTC
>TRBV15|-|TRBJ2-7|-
CATSSPPVYEQYF
TGTGCCACCAGTTCCCCCCCCGTGTACGAGCAGTACTTC
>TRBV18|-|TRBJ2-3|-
CASSPRDIIWDTQYF
TGTGCCAGCTCGCCCCGGGACATCATCTGGGATACGCAGTATTTT
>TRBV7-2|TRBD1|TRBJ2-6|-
CASRPKTGAGANVLTF
TGTGCCAGCAGACCCAAGACAGGGGCTGGGGCCAACGTGCTGACTTTC
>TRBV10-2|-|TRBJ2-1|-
CASTNSGNYNEQFF
TGCGCCAGCACTAATAGCGGTAACTACAATGAGCAGTTCTTC
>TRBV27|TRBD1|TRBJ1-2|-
CASSLTARAGGYGYTF
TGTGCCAGCAGTCTAACCGCGCGGGCAGGGGGCTATGGCTACACCTTC
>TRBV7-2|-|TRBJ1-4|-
CASSQRQGREKLFF
TGTGCCAGCAGCCAGAGGCAGGGCAGGGAAAAACTGTTTTTT
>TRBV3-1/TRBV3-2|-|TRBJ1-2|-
CASSQVSVNYGYTF
TGTGCCAGCAGCCAAGTTTCAGTGAACTATGGCTACACCTTC
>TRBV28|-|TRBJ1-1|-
CASSWASKNTEAFF
TGTGCCAGCAGTTGGGCCAGTAAAAACACTGAAGCTTTCTTT
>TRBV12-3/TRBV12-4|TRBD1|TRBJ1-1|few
CASSFRQGTFF
TGTGCCAGCAGTTTCCGACAGGGAACTTTCTTT
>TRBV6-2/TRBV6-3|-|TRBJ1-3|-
CASSYSGLSGNTIYF
TGTGCCAGCAGTTACTCGGGCCTCTCTGGAAACACCATATATTTT
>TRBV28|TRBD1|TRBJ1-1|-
CASRRQGMNTEAFF
TGTGCCAGCAGGCGACAGGGCATGAACACTGAAGCTTTCTTT
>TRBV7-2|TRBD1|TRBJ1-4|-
CASSLQGVAGEKLFF
TGTGCCAGCAGCTTACAGGGGGTGGCAGGTGAAAAACTGTTTTTT
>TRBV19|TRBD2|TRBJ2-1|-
CASAIWSGRAVQFF
TGTGCCAGTGCCATTTGGAGCGGGAGGGCCGTGCAGTTCTTC
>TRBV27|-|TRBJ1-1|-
CASSLGRSDEAFF
TGTGCCAGCAGTTTGGGGAGATCCGATGAAGCTTTCTTT
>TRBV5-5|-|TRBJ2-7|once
CASSSGWGLNYEQYF
TGTGCCAGCAGCTCGGGGTGGGGTCTAAACTACGAGCAGTACTTC
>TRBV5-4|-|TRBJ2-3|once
CASSRTGSDTQYF
TGTGCCAGCAGCCGGACTGGTTCAGATACGCAGTATTTT
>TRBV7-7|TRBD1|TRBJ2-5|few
CASRSQGAETQYF
TGTGCTAGCAGATCACAGGGGGCAGAGACCCAGTACTTC
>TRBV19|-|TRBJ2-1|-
CASTKGQYNEQFF
TGTGCCAGTACCAAAGGACAGTACAATGAGCAGTTCTTC